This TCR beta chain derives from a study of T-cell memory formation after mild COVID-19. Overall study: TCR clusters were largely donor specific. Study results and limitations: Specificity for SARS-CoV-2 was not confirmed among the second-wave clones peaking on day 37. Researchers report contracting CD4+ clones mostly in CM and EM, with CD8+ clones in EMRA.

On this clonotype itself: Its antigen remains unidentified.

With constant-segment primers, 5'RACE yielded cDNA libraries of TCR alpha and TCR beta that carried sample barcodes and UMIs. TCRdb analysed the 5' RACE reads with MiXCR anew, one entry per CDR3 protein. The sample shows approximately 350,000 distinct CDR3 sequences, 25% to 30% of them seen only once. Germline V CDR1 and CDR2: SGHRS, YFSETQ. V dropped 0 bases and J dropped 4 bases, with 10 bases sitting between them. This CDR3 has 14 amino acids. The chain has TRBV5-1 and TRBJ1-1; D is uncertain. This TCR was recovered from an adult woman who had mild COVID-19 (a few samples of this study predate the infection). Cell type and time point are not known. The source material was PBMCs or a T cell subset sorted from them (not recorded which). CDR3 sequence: CASSLGESATEAFF. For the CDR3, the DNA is TGCGCCAGCAGCTTGGGGGAGTCGGCCACTGAAGCTTTCTTT. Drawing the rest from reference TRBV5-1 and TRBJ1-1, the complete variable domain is KAGVTQTPRYLIKTRGQQVTLSCSPISGHRSVSWYQQTPGQGLQFLFEYFSETQRNKGNFPGRFSGRQFSNSRSEMNVSTLELGDSALYLCASSLGESATEAFFGQGTRLTVV.